Listed below are T cell receptor beta chains from one sample, sequenced in a study of blood T cell repertoires in COVID-19. Clones were sequenced by immunoSEQ multiplex PCR, and TCRdb holds only the in-frame ones, with some missing. Among around 69,000 clones listed, around four fifths were seen once. The source material was peripheral blood. All receptors come from a woman in her sixties with acute or convalescent COVID-19. CDR3s include the opening cysteine and the closing phenylalanine or tryptophan. The D gene is left open where the match is weak. A clone size is listed for some rows: how often the clone was seen (once, few, many), or a class if it is expanded.

D: -
V: TRBV7-2
size: -
J: TRBJ2-5
DNA: TGTGCCAGCAGAACGGGACACTCCCTGGAGACCCAGTACTTC
CDR3: CASRTGHSLETQYF

D: TRBD1
V: TRBV7-9
size: -
J: TRBJ1-4
DNA: TGTGCCAGCAGCCGGGACAGCTCAACTAATGAAAAACTGTTTTTT
CDR3: CASSRDSSTNEKLFF

D: -
V: TRBV28
size: -
J: TRBJ1-1
DNA: TGTGCCAGCAGTTTGGGCAGATCCTTCCTTGGGACGGGGGGTTTCTTT
CDR3: CASSLGRSFLGTGGFF

D: -
V: TRBV28
size: once
J: TRBJ1-4
DNA: TGTGCCAGCAGCAGGAGGGCGGATGAAAAACTGTTTTTT
CDR3: CASSRRADEKLFF

D: -
V: TRBV4-1
size: few
J: TRBJ2-1
DNA: TGCGCCAGCAGCCAAGATTCGGGGATAACGAATGAGCAGTTCTTC
CDR3: CASSQDSGITNEQFF

D: -
V: TRBV10-2
size: -
J: TRBJ2-2
DNA: TGCGCCAGCAGTGACCCTTCGGGGTTCAACGGGGAGCTGTTTTTT
CDR3: CASSDPSGFNGELFF

D: -
V: TRBV6-5
size: -
J: TRBJ1-5
DNA: TGTGCCAGCAGGAGGTTAGATAGCAATCAGCCCCAGCATTTT
CDR3: CASRRLDSNQPQHF

D: -
V: TRBV5-1
size: -
J: TRBJ1-1
DNA: TGCGCCAGCAGCTCCCGACAGCCTAACACTGAAGCTTTCTTT
CDR3: CASSSRQPNTEAFF

D: TRBD2
V: TRBV27
size: -
J: TRBJ2-5
DNA: TGTGCCAGCAGTTTAACTAGCGGTCGAGAGACCCAGTACTTC
CDR3: CASSLTSGRETQYF

D: TRBD1
V: TRBV4-2
size: -
J: TRBJ1-2
DNA: TGTGCCAGCAGCCAGTACAGGGGAGACTATGGCTACACCTTC
CDR3: CASSQYRGDYGYTF

D: -
V: TRBV7-3
size: -
J: TRBJ1-1
DNA: TGTGCCAGCAGCCCGACATCAACGGGGACTGAAGCTTTCTTT
CDR3: CASSPTSTGTEAFF

D: TRBD1
V: TRBV12-5
size: -
J: TRBJ1-2
DNA: TGTGCTAGTGGTGACAGGGTGGGTGGCTACACCTTC
CDR3: CASGDRVGGYTF

D: TRBD2
V: TRBV3-1/TRBV3-2
size: -
J: TRBJ2-7
DNA: TGTGCCAGCAGCCAAGTCGGGAGCGGGGTCAGCTACGAGCAGTACTTC
CDR3: CASSQVGSGVSYEQYF

D: TRBD2
V: TRBV6-5
size: medium-sized
J: TRBJ2-5
DNA: TGTGCCAGCAGACGAGGGACTAGCGGTGCGGAGACCCAGTACTTC
CDR3: CASRRGTSGAETQYF

D: TRBD1
V: TRBV7-8
size: -
J: TRBJ1-3
DNA: TGTGCCAGCAGCCTGGACAGGGGACAGGGAAACACCATATATTTT
CDR3: CASSLDRGQGNTIYF

D: -
V: TRBV19
size: -
J: TRBJ1-4
DNA: TGTGCCAGTAGTAACAGGGAAGGTGAAAAACTGTTTTTT
CDR3: CASSNREGEKLFF

D: TRBD1
V: TRBV19
size: -
J: TRBJ2-1
DNA: TGTGCCAGTAGCCGAGACAGGGTCCCCAGCTCCTACAATGAGCAGTTCTTC
CDR3: CASSRDRVPSSYNEQFF

D: TRBD1
V: TRBV2
size: -
J: TRBJ2-7
DNA: TGTGCCGGCAAAAGACAGGGGGCGGGGGAGCAGTACTTC
CDR3: CAGKRQGAGEQYF

D: -
V: TRBV3-1/TRBV3-2
size: -
J: TRBJ2-7
DNA: TGTGCCAGCAGCCAATTAACAGGAACCCACGAGCAGTACTTC
CDR3: CASSQLTGTHEQYF

D: -
V: TRBV7-2
size: -
J: TRBJ1-6
DNA: TGTGCCAGCAGCTTAGACTCCCCCCTCCACTTT
CDR3: CASSLDSPLHF

D: -
V: TRBV12-3/TRBV12-4
size: once
J: TRBJ1-3
DNA: TGTGCCAGTGAACAGTTTTCTGGAAACACCATATATTTT
CDR3: CASEQFSGNTIYF

D: -
V: TRBV3-1/TRBV3-2
size: -
J: TRBJ1-1
DNA: TGTGCCAGCAGCCAGACTAGTGGGCAAAAAGCTTTCTTT
CDR3: CASSQTSGQKAFF

D: -
V: TRBV2
size: -
J: TRBJ2-1
DNA: TGTGCCAGCAGTGATGAGTCCTACAATGAGCAGTTCTTC
CDR3: CASSDESYNEQFF

D: -
V: TRBV18
size: -
J: TRBJ1-2
DNA: TGTGCCAGCTCACGACCGGACAGATCCTATGGCTACACCTTC
CDR3: CASSRPDRSYGYTF

D: TRBD1
V: TRBV6-1
size: -
J: TRBJ1-1
DNA: TGTGCCAGCAGCGAAACTTACCACAGGGGGAACACTGAAGCTTTCTTT
CDR3: CASSETYHRGNTEAFF

D: TRBD1
V: TRBV27
size: -
J: TRBJ1-1
DNA: TGTGCCAGCAGAGGGACAGGGATGAACACTGAAGCTTTCTTT
CDR3: CASRGTGMNTEAFF

D: TRBD1
V: TRBV7-2
size: -
J: TRBJ1-2
DNA: TGTGCCAGCAGCCCTGACAGGGGAGGGTATGGCTACACCTTC
CDR3: CASSPDRGGYGYTF

D: -
V: TRBV10-1
size: -
J: TRBJ1-6
DNA: TGCGCCAGGACACCGGGACACCCACTCTCCTATAATTCACCCCTCCACTTT
CDR3: CARTPGHPLSYNSPLHF

D: -
V: TRBV9
size: once
J: TRBJ2-3
DNA: TGTGCCAGCAAACCAGGGGGGAACACAGATACGCAGTATTTT
CDR3: CASKPGGNTDTQYF

D: TRBD1
V: TRBV5-1
size: -
J: TRBJ1-6
DNA: TGCGCCAGCAGCGTCGACAGGGCAGGGTCACCCCTCCACTTT
CDR3: CASSVDRAGSPLHF

D: TRBD2
V: TRBV3-1/TRBV3-2
size: -
J: TRBJ2-2
DNA: TGTGCCAGCAGCCAAGACCCGACTAGCGCCGGGGAGCTGTTTTTT
CDR3: CASSQDPTSAGELFF

D: TRBD1
V: TRBV9
size: -
J: TRBJ1-2
DNA: TGTGCCAGCAGCCTCTCCGGGACAGACTATGGCTACACCTTC
CDR3: CASSLSGTDYGYTF